A selection of T cell receptor beta chains follows, all from one sample in a study of blood T cell repertoires in COVID-19. The table came from immunoSEQ multiplex PCR; TCRdb's copy has only in-frame clones and leaves some out. The repertoire has approximately 200,000 clones, nearly 90% of them found once; the top ten carry more than 10%. Sequenced input: PBMCs or T cells enriched from blood (not recorded which). Every receptor here comes from a man aged 30 to 39 who had recovered from COVID-19. Both conserved end residues are part of each CDR3. D genes are given only for firm matches. Not every row has a clone size; where given, it reads once, few, many or a size class.

j_call | v_call | d_call | clone_size | cdr3_aa | cdr3_nt
TRBJ1-1 | TRBV12-3/TRBV12-4 | TRBD1 | . | CASSLNRGNEAFF | TGTGCCAGCAGTCTAAACAGGGGGAATGAAGCTTTCTTT
TRBJ1-6 | TRBV25-1 | TRBD1 | . | CASSRGGRGLISPLHF | TGTGCCAGCAGTAGAGGGGGCCGGGGGCTAATTTCACCCCTCCACTTT
TRBJ2-7 | TRBV14 | TRBD2 | . | CASSPPQRGGLYEQYF | TGTGCCAGCAGCCCTCCCCAGCGGGGGGGACTCTACGAGCAGTACTTC
TRBJ1-1 | TRBV10-2 | TRBD1 | . | CASKGQGFAEAFF | TGCGCCAGCAAAGGACAGGGATTCGCTGAAGCTTTCTTT
TRBJ1-5 | TRBV2 | . | once | CASRGKPWGLAQHF | TGTGCCAGCAGGGGGAAACCGTGGGGGCTAGCCCAGCATTTT
TRBJ2-1 | TRBV27 | . | few | CASTLGAGVVNEQFF | TGTGCCAGCACCTTGGGGGCGGGAGTGGTTAATGAGCAGTTCTTC
TRBJ2-5 | TRBV9 | . | once | CASSGEKETQYF | TGTGCCAGCAGCGGGGAGAAAGAGACCCAGTACTTC
TRBJ1-2 | TRBV19 | . | . | CASSMAGFYGYTF | TGTGCCAGTAGTATGGCAGGCTTCTATGGCTACACCTTC
TRBJ1-3 | TRBV19 | . | . | CASSPFGVGNTIYF | TGTGCCAGTAGTCCCTTCGGGGTCGGAAACACCATATATTTT
TRBJ1-2 | TRBV19 | TRBD1 | . | CASSILAGGSSNYGYTF | TGTGCCAGTAGTATTTTGGCAGGGGGAAGTTCTAACTATGGCTACACCTTC
TRBJ2-7 | TRBV3-1/TRBV3-2 | . | . | CASSQGLEGFYEQYF | TGTGCCAGCAGCCAAGGGCTAGAAGGTTTCTACGAGCAGTACTTC
TRBJ2-1 | TRBV4-2 | TRBD2 | . | CASSQDRGGYNEQFF | TGTGCCAGCAGCCAAGATCGGGGGGGCTACAATGAGCAGTTCTTC
TRBJ2-7 | TRBV20-1 | . | . | CSASYSGEQYF | TGCAGTGCTAGCTATAGCGGCGAGCAGTACTTC
TRBJ1-1 | TRBV5-5 | . | . | CASSFEGHPNTEAFF | TGTGCCAGCAGCTTCGAAGGACATCCGAACACTGAAGCTTTCTTT
TRBJ1-2 | TRBV2 | . | . | CASSVLTANYGYTF | TGTGCCAGCAGTGTTCTGACAGCAAACTATGGCTACACCTTC
TRBJ1-1 | TRBV25-1 | . | . | CASSADRTGLGTEAFF | TGTGCCAGCAGTGCAGACAGGACTGGGTTAGGAACTGAAGCTTTCTTT
TRBJ1-1 | TRBV27 | . | . | CASSFQGNVGTEAFF | TGTGCCAGCAGTTTTCAGGGAAATGTAGGCACTGAAGCTTTCTTT
TRBJ1-5 | TRBV2 | . | . | CASRGGTLRLQPQHF | TGTGCCAGCAGGGGGGGGACTCTGAGGCTTCAGCCCCAGCATTTT